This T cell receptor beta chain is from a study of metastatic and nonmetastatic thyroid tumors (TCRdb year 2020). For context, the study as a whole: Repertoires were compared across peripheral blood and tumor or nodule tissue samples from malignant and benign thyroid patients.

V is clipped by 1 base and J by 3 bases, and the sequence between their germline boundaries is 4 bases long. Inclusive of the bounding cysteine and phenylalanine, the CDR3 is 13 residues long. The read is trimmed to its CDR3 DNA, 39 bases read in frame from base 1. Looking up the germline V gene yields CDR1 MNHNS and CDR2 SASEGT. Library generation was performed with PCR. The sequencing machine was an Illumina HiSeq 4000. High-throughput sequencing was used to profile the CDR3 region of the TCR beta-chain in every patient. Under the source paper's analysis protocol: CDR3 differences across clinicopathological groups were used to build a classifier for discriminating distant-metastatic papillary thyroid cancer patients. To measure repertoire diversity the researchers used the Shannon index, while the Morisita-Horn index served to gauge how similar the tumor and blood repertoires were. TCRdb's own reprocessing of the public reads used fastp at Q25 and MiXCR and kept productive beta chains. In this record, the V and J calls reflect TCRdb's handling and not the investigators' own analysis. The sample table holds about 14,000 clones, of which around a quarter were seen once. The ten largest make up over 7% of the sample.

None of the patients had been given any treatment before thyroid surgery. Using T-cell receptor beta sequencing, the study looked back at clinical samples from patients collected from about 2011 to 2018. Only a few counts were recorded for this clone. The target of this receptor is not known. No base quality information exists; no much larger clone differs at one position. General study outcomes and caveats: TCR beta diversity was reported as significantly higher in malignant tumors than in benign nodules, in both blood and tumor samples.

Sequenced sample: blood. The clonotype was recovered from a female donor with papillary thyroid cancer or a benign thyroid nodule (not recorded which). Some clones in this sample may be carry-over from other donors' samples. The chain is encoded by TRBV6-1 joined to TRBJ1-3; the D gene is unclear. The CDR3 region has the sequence CASSEGLGNTIYF. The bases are TGTGCCAGCAGTGAAGGGCTTGGAAACACCATATATTTT.